The clone carrying this T cell receptor beta chain has a count of ten or more. The data stem from a study of neurological immune-mediated disorders. TCRdb re-analysed the 5' RACE reads in MiXCR, keeping a single row per CDR3 protein. The data contain tens of thousands of distinct CDR3 sequences, 2.5% of them singletons. Trimming took 5 bases from V and 7 from J, leaving 11 bases between them. This CDR3 has 12 amino acids. Germline assignment: CDR1 SEHNR and CDR2 FQNEAQ (reference sequence). Material: PBMCs. J is TRBJ1-1 and V is TRBV7-9; D remains ambiguous. The TCR sequence derives from a man aged 50-59 years with multiple sclerosis. This CDR3 is CASSASDFEAFF. DNA for the CDR3: TGTGCCAGCAGCGCGTCGGATTTTGAAGCTTTCTTT.